The source of this T cell receptor beta chain is a study of cytomegalovirus exposure and HLA in healthy donors (dated by TCRdb to the late 2010s). Concerning the study at large: In an earlier analysis of under 750 of the donors, under 300 Gb of sequence data and 100 million or so unique TCR beta sequences from 150 million to 200 million T cells were reported. The T cell repertoires of 550 to 850 subjects were profiled by immunosequencing and related to cytomegalovirus serostatus. The number of typed donors differed by locus: about 620-640 for A, B, C, DRB1 and DQB1; 522 for DQA1; 606 for DPA1; and roughly 490 for DPB1. HLA typing included class I and class II loci at four-digit resolution. The later analysis used no new phenotypic data to find candidate immune exposures, relying instead on TCR beta sequences and their occurrence across donors. In a later analysis, previously published TCR beta repertoires from 670 or so donors were re-analyzed and high-resolution HLA genotyping was added so that TCR occurrence patterns could be studied. A separate validation cohort of roughly 120 different subjects was used in addition to the 666-subject first cohort. Roughly five DR-DQ haplotypes were treated as single units for association and clustering because of strong linkage in the cohort. Across some 400 genotyped donors of the cohort, an average of roughly 250,000 unique TCR beta nucleotide sequences per donor were sequenced, and roughly 18% of those sequences were non-productive. Of the 300 to 500 genotyped donors, more than 75% were placed in the genetic ancestry cluster associated with self-reported Caucasian donors. An early release that covered around 590 HLA-typed donors contained approximately 300 gigabases of sequencing data and tens of millions of unique TCR sequences. The study was designed to test whether signatures of past pathogen exposure could be identified by cataloging public T cell receptors. An earlier analysis of several hundred of the donors applied high-throughput TCR beta sequencing to assess whether each TCR beta V gene segment acted as functional or pseudogenic. High-throughput TCR immunosequencing, statistical association of individual TCRs with disease status, and machine learning were combined to predict cytomegalovirus infection status. Donor age, sex, ethnicity and CMV serostatus were compiled alongside the repertoire data. Genome-wide SNP genotypes for about 55% of the roughly 670 donors were used in a later genetic analysis, which treated that subset as a discovery cohort. All discovery cohort repertoires had been generated using a single sequencing platform.

Remarks on this clone: Its antigen is not yet known. No quality values exist for individual bases; no much larger clone is one base distant.

Library construction relied on the immunoSEQ multiplex PCR assay. For the multiplex PCR, a mixture combining 60 forward primers for TCR Vbeta segments and 13 reverse primers for TCR Jbeta segments was used. Amplification of the CDR3 region of rearranged TCR beta genes was performed with a multiplex PCR assay on genomic DNA. The Illumina HiSeq System was used to sequence the amplified TCR beta libraries as 87-base-pair reads. As for how the authors treated the data: In a later analysis, some 80 million unique TCR beta chains were counted across the roughly 610 repertoires, and around 10 million of these chains were shared by at least two donors. To remove PCR and sequencing errors, raw reads were error-corrected and collapsed into unique sequences using a nearest-neighbor algorithm that merged closely related sequences. V, D and J gene segments were assigned by aligning CDR3 sequences to IMGT reference sequences. For a sequence to be retained, a match of at least six nucleotides to both a V gene segment and a J gene segment was required. A rearrangement counted as productive if the CDR3 had no stop codons and remained in frame with V and J, and every other rearrangement counted as non-productive. CDR3 was defined according to IMGT convention as the region running from the second conserved V-encoded cysteine to the conserved J-encoded phenylalanine. The earlier analysis of some 600 of the donors excluded sequences that lacked an unambiguous match to a single V gene segment. An earlier analysis of a few hundred of the donors classified V segments as functional when productive rearrangements were above 56.7% and as segregating when the standard deviation between donors was above 5%. A statistical classification framework was developed to diagnose cytomegalovirus status using the catalog of TCR beta chain sequences. In a later analysis, V and J genes were assigned by comparing TCR nucleotide sequences against IMGT/GENE-DB human TR gene sequences. The TCRdist pipeline was used in a later analysis to assign CDR3 sequences and most-parsimonious VDJ recombination scenarios. In a later analysis, each TCR beta chain was defined by its CDR3 amino acid sequence together with its V-gene family, and reads without a unique V-gene family were excluded. A later analysis removed several hundred highly shared, low-generation-probability nucleotide sequences to deal with suspected cross-contamination and a sequencing artifact. In a later analysis, a clonal expansion index was calculated for each public chain from normalized within-repertoire ranks of inferred template counts. Generation probabilities in a later analysis came from a VDJ recombination model fitted to out-of-frame rearrangements, and those results were checked against IGoR. In a later analysis, TCR-TCR, TCR-HLA and TCR-CMV co-occurrence was scored with hypergeometric tests, and a repertoire-size bias correction was applied to TCR pairs. A later analysis estimated false discovery rates by permuting HLA or CMV assignments 20 times. In a later analysis, co-occurring TCRs were grouped using DBSCAN, with TCRdist sequence similarity added in when clustering inside HLA-allele-positive subsets. Repertoires with fewer than 30,000 or more than 120,000 public chains were left out of co-occurrence clustering, as were about five repertoires with anomalous nucleotide sharing. TCRdb retrieved this table from immuneACCESS and kept in-frame rearrangements only. Not all clones are present; in checked studies, unresolved V genes account for under half, and no reason is known for the remainder. V and J calls and clone size come straight from that table; D and trimming were deduced from the DNA. The sample table shows 110,000 to 150,000 clones, and around 72% are seen once. Of the sample, roughly 2.1% is held by the ten largest clones.

V lost 7 bases and J lost 6 bases; the stretch between them is 18 bases long. CDR1 MNHEY and CDR2 SVGAGI are derived from the germline V gene. The CDR3 contains 14 residues, cysteine and phenylalanine counted. CDR3 DNA is the only sequence kept; it has 42 bases, read in frame from the first base. The cohort comprised 670 or so healthy bone marrow donors. At the time of sampling, every cohort member was nominally healthy, though immune exposures that went unrecorded were likely present. The donor tested CMV seronegative, placing the donor among the 350 or so seronegative members of the cohort. A peripheral blood sample was provided by each donor, and peripheral blood mononuclear cells were used for TCR beta sequencing. The Qiagen DNeasy Blood Extraction Kit was used to extract genomic DNA from the blood cell samples. What the research found in general, with its limitations: Correlated functional status among segregating V segments might be attributable to linkage disequilibrium, but an unknown experimental factor could not be ruled out. A cluster of highly shared sequence variants was judged likely to represent a technical artifact of the sequencing pipeline. Immune exposure information for the cohort was limited to CMV serostatus. Cytomegalovirus status was reported to be diagnosed by the classifier with high specificity and sensitivity in both the original and validation cohorts. A further reported finding was that TCR beta sequences accurately predicted the HLA-A and HLA-B alleles for most subjects in the first cohort. Specific HLA alleles were associated with some 15,000 TCR beta sequences at a false discovery rate of 0.05 in a later analysis. According to a later analysis, most CMV-associated TCR beta chains appeared to be HLA-restricted, and the HLA associations seemed to be driven largely by CMV exposure. According to a later genetic analysis, donors in an Asian-associated ancestry cluster had fewer N-insertions in productive TCRs than the roughly 670-donor mean. Most TCR sequences were observed very rarely across donors, whereas some public TCRs were present in many individuals. According to a later analysis, TCR association rates differed among HLA loci, with DRB1 alleles showing the most associated TCRs and HLA-C alleles showing the fewest. A later genetic analysis associated a missense DCLRE1C variant with V-gene and J-gene trimming of TCR beta chains, and an independent cohort replicated the association. In vitro tests confirmed that a few of the cytomegalovirus-associated TCR beta chains recognize cytomegalovirus antigens. Roughly uniform sequencing depth across donors was assumed in presence/absence analyses, although this assumption may not hold. This cohort had only TCR beta chains sequenced, and the lack of alpha or paired-chain data limited which features could be detected. Several of the top co-occurrence clusters appeared to be linked to parvovirus B19, influenza, CMV and Epstein-Barr virus, according to a later analysis. Approximately 18 rarely observed V segments, including chromosome 9 orphons, were excluded from the earlier analysis of some 590 of the donors because counts were too low. In a later analysis, HLA-associated TCR beta chains showed more clonal expansion and lower generation probabilities than non-associated chains that were equally common. The authors suggested that the approach could potentially be generalized to other disease states and immunological phenotypes. The 87-base-pair reads could not distinguish some IMGT-functional V segments, including TRBV6-2 and TRBV6-3, so those segments were excluded. In the study, approximately 150 TCR beta chains were listed as associated with cytomegalovirus. When HLA alleles, especially DR and DQ, strongly co-occurred, attributing TCR associations to individual alleles was difficult. Because some donors lacked HLA typing at each locus, the association tests relied only on the typed subset. An earlier analysis of several hundred of the donors showed that most TCR beta V segments appeared in productive rearrangements either about 87% or about 30% of the time, which broadly matched IMGT annotations.

The sequenced sample consisted of PBMCs. In this chain, TRBV6-5 is recombined with TRBJ1-1; TRBD1 is a weak D gene call, 6 bases matching. This sequence was found in a middle-aged man in good health and CMV-seronegative. The DNA reads TGTGCCAGCACCCAGGGGTTGGGGACCGCTGAAGCTTTCTTT. Its protein product is CASTQGLGTAEAFF.